This note documents a single T cell receptor beta chain sequence. Its binding antigen is unknown. With the read ending 3 residues before the CDR3 end, the germline J gene is used to fill in that end. This record comes from a study of Tregs in tolerant kidney transplant recipients (dated by TCRdb to about 2019). Regarding the complete study: The transplants used related donors with nonmyeloablative bone marrow transplantation, and mixed chimerism in the human trials was transient. Before combined kidney and bone marrow transplantation, this study identified donor-specific regulatory T cells using TCRbeta sequencing and then followed those same cells after transplant. General conclusions and limits of the study: In tolerant patients, the expansion of donor-specific Tregs was greater than global Treg expansion, suggesting that the expansion was antigen-driven rather than nonspecific. The study was limited by small patient numbers, and the findings need validation in larger populations and under other immunosuppression protocols. Because the PCR primers were changed over time for some patients, nucleotide-level comparison could not be performed across the samples from those patients. Biological reproducibility was not examined directly, but technical replication error appeared to be minimal. Expanding Tregs with activated donor B cells appeared to identify the most biologically relevant and donor-specific TCRbeta repertoire.

The CDR3, cysteine through phenylalanine, is 18 amino acids long. Only the CDR3 bases that were read are kept: 45 of them, in frame from base 1. CDR1 and CDR2 are read off the germline V gene (reference sequence) as GTSNPN and SVGIG. V loses 0 bases at its end and J loses 7 bases; junction bases beyond the gene matches: 11. For TCRbeta CDR3 sequencing, genomic DNA was extracted from sorted cells using the QIAGEN DNeasy Blood and Tissue Kit. Through immunoSEQ, high-throughput TCRbeta CDR3 sequencing was done commercially, including PCR amplification with internal controls and bias correction. The study's own analysis went as follows. Unique productive TCRbeta sequences were defined by CDR3 nucleotide sequence where primers matched, and otherwise by CDR3 amino acid sequence together with Vbeta and Jbeta genes. To correct sorting error, sequences shared between sorted populations at a frequency ratio of 2:1 or less were removed; the rest were assigned to the higher population. Sequences were defined as donor-reactive when expanded at least 5-fold in CFSE-low cells versus unstimulated cells and present at a frequency of at least 0.01% in CFSE-low cells. Jensen-Shannon divergence, calculated on the top 100 TCRbeta sequences ranked by frequency, was used to quantify repertoire divergence. For samples with multiple sequencing runs, sorting error was corrected separately for each run before the runs were pooled. In its TCRdb copy, this immuneACCESS table keeps in-frame sequences only and misses some clones. Where compared with another copy, unresolved V genes explain less than half of these, and the others have no known cause. V, J and clone size were drawn from that table, and D and trimming were deduced from the DNA. The sample has about 52,000 clones on record. About 0.76% of the sample is taken by the ten largest.

The time point label, read with the paper, signifies: blood sample drawn before combined kidney and bone marrow transplant. Thawed PBMCs were FACS-sorted into unstimulated Tregs (CD4+CD25+CD127-), CD4+ non-Tregs (CD4+CD25-), CD4 cells and CD8 cells. The patients were a few recipients of combined kidney and bone marrow transplants from the ITN036ST trial, and samples were available only from these trial subjects. Healthy control blood was processed to PBMCs by Ficoll density gradient and cryopreserved, and patient PBMCs were collected before and after transplant. The sequence was collected from a human donor who received a combined kidney and bone marrow transplant. This sample comprised CD4+ T cells from blood, obtained before the transplant. Here the chain combines TRBV30 and TRBJ1-6, with TRBD1 matching 11 junction bases. The sequenced CDR3 bases are TGTGCCTGGAGTGTCCCGGGACAGGGGGAGATAATAAATTCACCC. It translates as CAWSVPGQGEIINSP. The whole CDR3 region reads CAWSVPGQGEIINSPLHF.